This TCR beta chain was obtained from a study of blood T cell repertoires in COVID-19. Study-wide background: Both acute and convalescent COVID-19 samples were obtained from the United States, Italy and Spain. The analysed material was cDNA or gDNA that came from T cells, B-cell-depleted T cells, or PBMCs.

In the original workflow: Reference gene primer amplification gave nucleated cell count estimates. Sequencing was performed with immunoSEQ multiplex PCR; in TCRdb, only in-frame clones are kept and a portion is missing. For V, J and clone size, that table is used; D and trimming come from the DNA. Among some 98,000 clones listed, less than 85% were seen once. The CDR3 loop spans 13 amino acids. Trimming shortened V by 6 bases and J by 5 bases, and 14 bases separated the two germline ends. Per the germline V gene, CDR1 is WNHNN and CDR2 is SYGVQD (reference sequence). J is TRBJ2-7 and V is TRBV10-1; a possible D gene is TRBD1 (6 bases). The clonotype comes from a man between 70 and 80 years old with active or convalescent COVID-19. Source material: peripheral blood. The CDR3 region has the DNA TGCGCCAGCAGAGCATCAGGGGTGGACGAGCAGTACTTC. This sequence encodes CASRASGVDEQYF.